A selection of T cell receptor beta chains follows, all from one sample in a study of CD8+CD57+ T cells in acquired aplastic anemia. TCRdb re-derived calls from the reads in MiXCR, one entry per CDR3 protein. The table lists some 68,000 distinct CDR3 sequences, almost 55% of them singletons. The material sequenced was sorted CD4+, CD8+, or CD8+CD57+ T cells (not recorded which) from PBMCs. These receptors came from a human donor in good health, serving as a control. CDR3s include the opening cysteine and the closing phenylalanine or tryptophan. Fields, in order: D gene, V gene, clone size, CDR3 length, J gene, CDR3 protein, CDR3 DNA. A D gene is named only where the DNA matches it firmly. Part of the rows lack a size; the others show once, few, many or a class for expanded clones.

d_gene: TRBD2
v_gene: TRBV4-1
abundance: many
len: 17
j_gene: TRBJ2-1
CDR3aa: CASSQDWGGSSYNEQFF
CDR3nt: TGCGCCAGCAGCCAAGATTGGGGGGGGAGCTCCTACAATGAGCAGTTCTTC

d_gene: NA
v_gene: TRBV9
abundance: NA
len: 14
j_gene: TRBJ2-3
CDR3aa: CASGVSSSTDTRYF
CDR3nt: TGTGCCAGCGGCGTGTCTAGCAGCACAGATACGCGGTATTTT

d_gene: NA
v_gene: TRBV13
abundance: many
len: 14
j_gene: TRBJ1-2
CDR3aa: CASSYGTAAYGYTF
CDR3nt: TGTGCCAGCAGCTACGGGACCGCAGCGTATGGCTACACCTTC

d_gene: NA
v_gene: TRBV3-1
abundance: few
len: 16
j_gene: TRBJ1-3
CDR3aa: CASSPSIGGSGNTIYF
CDR3nt: TGTGCCAGCAGCCCCTCGATAGGGGGCTCTGGAAACACCATATATTTT

d_gene: TRBD2
v_gene: TRBV4-2
abundance: many
len: 16
j_gene: TRBJ2-3
CDR3aa: CASSPIAGGLVDTQYF
CDR3nt: TGTGCCAGCAGCCCCATTGCGGGGGGGCTAGTAGATACGCAGTATTTT

d_gene: TRBD2
v_gene: TRBV28
abundance: few
len: 14
j_gene: TRBJ2-3
CDR3aa: CASSLIGRKDTQYF
CDR3nt: TGTGCCAGCAGCCTAATCGGGAGGAAAGATACGCAGTATTTT

d_gene: TRBD2
v_gene: TRBV24-1
abundance: NA
len: 13
j_gene: TRBJ2-7
CDR3aa: CATSDFAGGEQYF
CDR3nt: TGTGCCACCAGTGATTTCGCGGGAGGCGAGCAGTACTTC

d_gene: TRBD2
v_gene: TRBV4-2
abundance: many
len: 16
j_gene: TRBJ2-7
CDR3aa: CASSPRGTAGSYEQYF
CDR3nt: TGTGCCAGCAGCCCCCGTGGTACAGCGGGGTCCTACGAGCAGTACTTC

d_gene: NA
v_gene: TRBV25-1
abundance: NA
len: 13
j_gene: TRBJ2-7
CDR3aa: CASSSLSSYEQYF
CDR3nt: TGTGCCAGCTCCTCCTTGAGCTCCTACGAGCAGTACTTC

d_gene: TRBD1
v_gene: TRBV20-1
abundance: many
len: 16
j_gene: TRBJ1-1
CDR3aa: CSASGDRVLLDTEAFF
CDR3nt: TGCAGTGCTAGTGGGGACAGGGTTCTTCTCGACACTGAAGCTTTCTTT

d_gene: TRBD2
v_gene: TRBV11-1
abundance: few
len: 18
j_gene: TRBJ2-1
CDR3aa: CASSPRTSGGSSYSEQFF
CDR3nt: TGTGCCAGCAGCCCCCGGACTAGCGGGGGGAGCTCCTACAGTGAGCAGTTCTTC

d_gene: TRBD2
v_gene: TRBV11-2
abundance: once
len: 17
j_gene: TRBJ2-1
CDR3aa: CASSPGLAHSSYNEQFF
CDR3nt: TGTGCCAGCAGTCCAGGACTAGCCCATAGCTCCTACAATGAGCAGTTCTTC

d_gene: NA
v_gene: TRBV27
abundance: many
len: 13
j_gene: TRBJ2-7
CDR3aa: CASSYGTSYEQYF
CDR3nt: TGTGCCAGCAGTTACGGGACCTCCTACGAGCAGTACTTC

d_gene: TRBD1
v_gene: TRBV19
abundance: NA
len: 14
j_gene: TRBJ1-6
CDR3aa: CASSPDRGQSPLHF
CDR3nt: TGTGCCAGTAGCCCGGACAGGGGACAGTCACCCCTCCACTTT

d_gene: NA
v_gene: TRBV29-1
abundance: NA
len: 14
j_gene: TRBJ1-1
CDR3aa: CSVVTGRSDTEAFF
CDR3nt: TGCAGCGTTGTTACAGGGAGGTCGGACACTGAAGCTTTCTTT

d_gene: NA
v_gene: TRBV7-3
abundance: many
len: 13
j_gene: TRBJ1-1
CDR3aa: CASSFAGVTEAFF
CDR3nt: TGTGCCAGCAGCTTTGCAGGGGTCACTGAAGCTTTCTTT

d_gene: NA
v_gene: TRBV12-3/TRBV12-4
abundance: NA
len: 12
j_gene: TRBJ1-6
CDR3aa: CASSLEGTPLRF
CDR3nt: TGTGCCAGCAGTCTTGAGGGCACACCCCTCCGCTTT

d_gene: NA
v_gene: TRBV7-9
abundance: few
len: 12
j_gene: TRBJ1-2
CDR3aa: CASSPSGYGYTF
CDR3nt: TGTGCCAGCAGCCCCTCCGGCTATGGCTACACCTTC

d_gene: TRBD2
v_gene: TRBV6-1
abundance: NA
len: 14
j_gene: TRBJ2-7
CDR3aa: CASTPGTSGYEQYF
CDR3nt: TGTGCCAGCACCCCGGGGACTAGCGGATACGAGCAGTACTTC

d_gene: NA
v_gene: TRBV3-1
abundance: many
len: 15
j_gene: TRBJ1-6
CDR3aa: CASSQDPGSNSPLHF
CDR3nt: TGTGCCAGCAGCCAAGATCCAGGGTCGAACTCACCCCTCCACTTT

d_gene: NA
v_gene: TRBV27
abundance: few
len: 15
j_gene: TRBJ2-1
CDR3aa: CASSPGGHLWNEQFF
CDR3nt: TGTGCCAGCAGCCCCGGGGGGCATCTGTGGAATGAGCAGTTCTTC

d_gene: NA
v_gene: TRBV2
abundance: NA
len: 15
j_gene: TRBJ2-7
CDR3aa: CASSYDVQGTYEQYF
CDR3nt: TGTGCCAGCAGCTACGACGTTCAGGGAACCTACGAGCAGTACTTC

d_gene: NA
v_gene: TRBV2
abundance: NA
len: 13
j_gene: TRBJ1-2
CDR3aa: CASLAGFMWGYTF
CDR3nt: TGTGCCAGCCTGGCCGGTTTCATGTGGGGCTACACCTTC

d_gene: NA
v_gene: TRBV7-9
abundance: NA
len: 13
j_gene: TRBJ1-1
CDR3aa: CASSPARGTEAFF
CDR3nt: TGTGCCAGCAGCCCAGCGCGGGGCACTGAAGCTTTCTTT

d_gene: NA
v_gene: TRBV5-5
abundance: many
len: 15
j_gene: TRBJ1-3
CDR3aa: CASSLGPVPGNTIYF
CDR3nt: TGTGCCAGCAGCTTGGGCCCAGTTCCTGGAAACACCATATATTTT

d_gene: NA
v_gene: TRBV15
abundance: NA
len: 16
j_gene: TRBJ2-2
CDR3aa: CATSRGYPGGAGELFF
CDR3nt: TGTGCCACCAGCAGAGGTTACCCGGGTGGCGCCGGGGAGCTGTTTTTT

d_gene: NA
v_gene: TRBV29-1
abundance: NA
len: 14
j_gene: TRBJ1-1
CDR3aa: CSANRALSNTEAFF
CDR3nt: TGCAGCGCAAACAGGGCACTTTCGAACACTGAAGCTTTCTTT

d_gene: TRBD2
v_gene: TRBV5-1
abundance: few
len: 15
j_gene: TRBJ2-3
CDR3aa: CASTLAGGITDTQYF
CDR3nt: TGCGCCAGCACCTTAGCGGGGGGGATCACAGATACGCAGTATTTT

d_gene: TRBD1
v_gene: TRBV25-1
abundance: NA
len: 14
j_gene: TRBJ2-7
CDR3aa: CASSEGTGLYEQYF
CDR3nt: TGTGCCAGCAGTGAGGGGACAGGGCTCTACGAGCAGTACTTC

d_gene: NA
v_gene: TRBV2
abundance: NA
len: 12
j_gene: TRBJ1-5
CDR3aa: CASSEGGGGQHF
CDR3nt: TGTGCCAGCAGTGAAGGGGGGGGTGGTCAGCATTTT

d_gene: NA
v_gene: TRBV29-1
abundance: many
len: 16
j_gene: TRBJ1-1
CDR3aa: CSVEGLRLPQITEAFF
CDR3nt: TGCAGCGTTGAAGGTCTGAGGTTGCCCCAAATCACTGAAGCTTTCTTT

d_gene: NA
v_gene: TRBV15
abundance: NA
len: 12
j_gene: TRBJ1-2
CDR3aa: CATSRDMNGYTF
CDR3nt: TGTGCCACCAGCAGAGATATGAATGGCTACACCTTC

d_gene: NA
v_gene: TRBV29-1
abundance: NA
len: 14
j_gene: TRBJ2-3
CDR3aa: CSVEGDYSTDTQYF
CDR3nt: TGCAGCGTTGAGGGAGACTATTCCACAGATACGCAGTATTTT

d_gene: NA
v_gene: TRBV19
abundance: NA
len: 13
j_gene: TRBJ1-2
CDR3aa: CASTEAGGYGYTF
CDR3nt: TGTGCCAGTACGGAGGCGGGAGGCTATGGCTACACCTTC

d_gene: NA
v_gene: TRBV7-9
abundance: many
len: 15
j_gene: TRBJ1-2
CDR3aa: CASSSTEIGNYGYTF
CDR3nt: TGTGCCAGCAGCTCGACAGAGATAGGGAACTATGGCTACACCTTC

d_gene: NA
v_gene: TRBV19
abundance: NA
len: 14
j_gene: TRBJ2-1
CDR3aa: CATARVSSCNEQSF
CDR3nt: TGTGCCACTGCGAGGGTGAGCTCCTGCAATGAGCAGTCCTTC

d_gene: TRBD2
v_gene: TRBV20-1
abundance: many
len: 14
j_gene: TRBJ2-3
CDR3aa: CSEGTSGRTDTQYF
CDR3nt: TGCAGTGAAGGAACTAGCGGGAGGACAGATACGCAGTATTTT

d_gene: NA
v_gene: TRBV15
abundance: few
len: 14
j_gene: TRBJ1-2
CDR3aa: CATSPVRLQHGYTF
CDR3nt: TGTGCCACCAGTCCGGTGAGGCTACAACATGGCTACACCTTC

d_gene: TRBD2
v_gene: TRBV7-6
abundance: once
len: 15
j_gene: TRBJ2-7
CDR3aa: CASSSGTSAAYEQYF
CDR3nt: TGTGCTAGCAGCTCCGGGACTAGCGCCGCCTATGAGCAGTACTTC

d_gene: TRBD1
v_gene: TRBV5-4
abundance: NA
len: 14
j_gene: TRBJ2-7
CDR3aa: CASSPRQGGWEQYF
CDR3nt: TGTGCCAGCAGCCCGAGACAGGGGGGATGGGAGCAGTACTTC

d_gene: TRBD1
v_gene: TRBV12-3/TRBV12-4
abundance: once
len: 15
j_gene: TRBJ2-7
CDR3aa: CASSFLGQGGYEQYF
CDR3nt: TGTGCCAGCAGTTTCCTAGGACAGGGGGGATACGAGCAGTACTTC